A selection of T cell receptor beta chains follows, all from one sample in a study of shared clonotypes between healthy human individuals. Clones were read by immunoSEQ multiplex PCR, and TCRdb kept only the in-frame ones, dropping some. The sample records about 2 million clones, approximately 95% being singletons. The sequenced material came from naive CD8+ T cells sorted from blood. These receptors all come from a man aged 18 to 30 in good health. CDR3s include the opening cysteine and the closing phenylalanine or tryptophan. Fields, in order: J gene, D gene, V gene, clone size, CDR3 protein, CDR3 DNA. The D gene is left open where the match is weak. Clone size appears in some rows only: once, few, many, or a class for an expanded clone.

>TRBJ2-1|TRBD1|TRBV4-1|-
CASSHLPGQGTYNEQFF
TGCGCCAGCAGCCACCTCCCGGGACAGGGGACCTACAATGAGCAGTTCTTC
>TRBJ1-3|-|TRBV6-1|-
CASSSRGVSDTIYF
TGTGCCAGCAGTTCTAGGGGGGTTAGTGACACCATATATTTT
>TRBJ2-4|-|TRBV27|-
CASSAALAKNIQYF
TGTGCCAGCAGTGCGGCCCTAGCCAAAAACATTCAGTACTTC
>TRBJ2-7|TRBD1|TRBV11-2|-
CASSFGTGNYEQYF
TGTGCCAGCAGCTTCGGGACAGGGAACTACGAGCAGTACTTC
>TRBJ2-3|TRBD2|TRBV2|-
CASSEAEREGALLSTDTQYF
TGTGCCAGCAGTGAAGCGGAGCGGGAGGGCGCCTTACTTAGCACAGATACGCAGTATTTT
>TRBJ2-7|-|TRBV11-2|-
CASSLVGAPEQYF
TGTGCCAGCAGCTTAGTCGGGGCCCCGGAGCAGTACTTC
>TRBJ2-7|-|TRBV7-9|-
CASSSSGETYEQYF
TGTGCCAGCAGCTCGTCAGGGGAGACCTACGAGCAGTACTTC
>TRBJ2-7|TRBD1|TRBV5-6|-
CASSSGTGISYEQYF
TGTGCCAGCAGCTCAGGGACAGGAATCTCCTACGAGCAGTACTTC
>TRBJ1-2|-|TRBV11-2|once
CASRGVGYGYTF
TGTGCCAGCAGAGGGGTAGGCTATGGCTACACCTTC
>TRBJ2-7|-|TRBV7-9|-
CASSFRVSYEQYF
TGTGCCAGCAGCTTTAGAGTCTCCTACGAGCAGTACTTC
>TRBJ1-6|-|TRBV2|-
CASRKSISYNSPLHF
TGTGCCAGCAGAAAATCTATCTCCTATAATTCACCCCTCCACTTT
>TRBJ2-1|-|TRBV7-9|once
CASSLDLEMDNEQFF
TGTGCCAGCAGCTTAGATCTAGAGATGGACAATGAGCAGTTCTTC
>TRBJ1-4|-|TRBV5-8|-
CASSFPVSDEKLFF
TGTGCCAGCAGCTTTCCGGTATCCGATGAAAAACTGTTTTTT
>TRBJ2-3|-|TRBV13|-
CASSFRAASTDTQYF
TGTGCCAGCAGCTTTAGGGCGGCTAGCACAGATACGCAGTATTTT
>TRBJ2-5|-|TRBV9|once
CASSSGGEETQYF
TGTGCCAGCAGCTCAGGCGGAGAAGAGACCCAGTACTTC
>TRBJ2-7|TRBD1|TRBV19|-
CASSIVNRGQELVEQYF
TGTGCCAGTAGTATCGTAAACAGGGGGCAAGAATTGGTCGAGCAGTACTTC
>TRBJ2-1|TRBD1|TRBV7-9|-
CASSSPGTEEGYNEQFF
TGTGCCAGCAGCTCACCCGGGACAGAGGAAGGTTACAATGAGCAGTTCTTC
>TRBJ2-3|-|TRBV4-3|-
CASSQRGDTQYF
TGCGCCAGCAGCCAGAGGGGGGATACGCAGTATTTT
>TRBJ1-6|-|TRBV19|-
CASGASYGANSPLHF
TGTGCCAGTGGGGCCTCCTACGGGGCGAATTCACCCCTCCACTTT
>TRBJ2-7|-|TRBV28|-
CASSLIGGGAEQYF
TGTGCCAGCAGTCTGATCGGAGGGGGGGCCGAGCAGTACTTC
>TRBJ2-2|-|TRBV7-9|once
CASSLFLATNTGELFF
TGTGCCAGCAGCTTATTCCTAGCGACGAACACCGGGGAGCTGTTTTTT
>TRBJ2-5|-|TRBV5-1|-
CASSLGDSQTQYF
TGCGCCAGCAGCTTGGGTGACTCACAGACCCAGTACTTC
>TRBJ2-3|TRBD2|TRBV28|-
CASSLLSGGSTDTQYF
TGTGCCAGCAGCCTCCTTAGCGGGGGGAGCACAGATACGCAGTATTTT
>TRBJ2-7|TRBD2|TRBV27|once
CASSTASGSYEQYF
TGTGCCAGCAGTACGGCTAGCGGTTCCTACGAGCAGTACTTC
>TRBJ2-2|-|TRBV6-1|-
CASRLDAGGELFF
TGTGCCAGCAGATTGGACGCAGGCGGGGAGCTGTTTTTT
>TRBJ1-6|-|TRBV5-6|-
CASSLLRAFHNSPLHF
TGTGCCAGCAGCTTGCTTCGGGCCTTCCATAATTCACCCCTCCACTTT
>TRBJ1-1|-|TRBV27|once
CASSPDSLGTEAFF
TGTGCCAGCAGTCCTGACTCATTAGGGACTGAAGCTTTCTTT
>TRBJ2-7|TRBD1|TRBV7-2|-
CASSLAGGGYEQYF
TGTGCCAGCAGCTTAGCAGGGGGCGGGTACGAGCAGTACTTC
>TRBJ1-5|-|TRBV9|-
CASSAGEYSNQPQHF
TGTGCCAGCAGCGCGGGGGAGTATAGCAATCAGCCCCAGCATTTT
>TRBJ1-2|TRBD1|TRBV7-9|-
CASSLTSRTGWEGYTF
TGTGCCAGCAGCCTGACTAGCCGGACAGGCTGGGAGGGCTACACCTTC
>TRBJ2-7|-|TRBV5-1|-
CASSLMGEQYF
TGCGCCAGCAGCTTAATGGGGGAGCAGTACTTC
>TRBJ2-3|-|TRBV25-1|-
CASSPRANTDTQYF
TGTGCCAGCAGTCCTCGAGCGAACACAGATACGCAGTATTTT
>TRBJ1-5|-|TRBV7-8|-
CASSLDRGVYSNQPQHF
TGTGCCAGCAGCTTAGATAGGGGTGTGTATAGCAATCAGCCCCAGCATTTT
>TRBJ1-1|-|TRBV4-1|-
CASSQDRMLNTEAFF
TGCGCCAGCAGCCAAGATAGGATGCTAAACACTGAAGCTTTCTTT
>TRBJ1-6|TRBD1|TRBV4-1|-
CASSQAPTGGESSYNSPLHF
TGCGCCAGCAGCCAAGCCCCGACAGGGGGCGAGAGCTCCTATAATTCACCCCTCCACTTT
>TRBJ1-2|-|TRBV6-1|-
CASSMDPDQVHGYTF
TGTGCCAGCAGTATGGATCCCGATCAGGTCCATGGCTACACCTTC
>TRBJ2-7|-|TRBV7-8|-
CASSLARTVPEQYF
TGTGCCAGCAGCTTAGCTCGTACCGTTCCCGAGCAGTACTTC
>TRBJ2-7|-|TRBV28|-
CASSPPVGYEQYF
TGTGCCAGCAGTCCCCCCGTCGGTTACGAGCAGTACTTC
>TRBJ2-1|-|TRBV4-1|-
CASSLAGTHNEQFF
TGCGCCAGCAGCCTTGCCGGGACACACAATGAGCAGTTCTTC
>TRBJ1-2|TRBD1|TRBV28|-
CASRPPGGGYTF
TGTGCCAGCAGGCCCCCAGGGGGTGGCTACACCTTC
>TRBJ2-3|-|TRBV2|-
CASSPRDGENTDTQYF
TGTGCCAGCAGTCCACGGGACGGAGAGAACACAGATACGCAGTATTTT
>TRBJ1-6|-|TRBV6-5|-
CASSYGDSSPLHF
TGTGCCAGCAGTTATGGGGATAGCTCACCCCTCCACTTT
>TRBJ2-3|-|TRBV7-9|-
CASSPSVTDTQYF
TGTGCCAGCAGCCCTTCGGTCACAGATACGCAGTATTTT
>TRBJ2-7|TRBD1|TRBV7-9|-
CASSGQGQNEQYF
TGTGCCAGCAGCGGACAGGGTCAGAACGAGCAGTACTTC